The source of this TCR beta chain is a study of CD8 T cells in ankylosing spondylitis. With molecular barcodes, quantitative 5'-RACE was used to make the TCR beta libraries. TCRdb re-called the 5' RACE reads with MiXCR, one entry per CDR3 protein. The data show more than 60,000 distinct CDR3 sequences, 5.3% seen once. This clonotype has ten or more counts. Its matching antigen is unknown. Study observations and caveats: Some of the motif variants had earlier been found in reactive arthritis patients' fluid and blood. Enrichment of disease-linked clones was reportedly significant in matched ankylosing spondylitis synovial fluid. A TCR beta motif of eight highly homologous variants appeared characteristic of ankylosing spondylitis blood.

The CDR3 is 15 residues long. The junction had 8 bases not matched to a gene; V was cut back by 4 bases and J by 8 bases. The germline gives CDR1 SSHAT, CDR2 FNYEAQ (reference sequence). The receptor comes from a male donor with ankylosing spondylitis or in good health (not recorded which). V and J are TRBV7-7 and TRBJ2-1; 10 bases line up with TRBD2. The sample consisted of blood, either unsorted or a sorted T cell fraction (not recorded which). CDR3 DNA: TGTGCCAGCAGCTCGGGACTAGCGAATACCGATGAGCAGTTCTTC. Translated, it gives CASSSGLANTDEQFF.